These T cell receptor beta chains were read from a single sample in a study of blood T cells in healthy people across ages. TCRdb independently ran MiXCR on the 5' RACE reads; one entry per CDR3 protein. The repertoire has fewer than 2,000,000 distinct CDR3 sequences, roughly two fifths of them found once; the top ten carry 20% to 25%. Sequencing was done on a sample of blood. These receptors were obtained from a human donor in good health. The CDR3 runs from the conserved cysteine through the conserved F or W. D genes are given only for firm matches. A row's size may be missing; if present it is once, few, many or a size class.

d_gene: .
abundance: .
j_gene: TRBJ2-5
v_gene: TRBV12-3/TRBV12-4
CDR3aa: CASRGATTQETQYF
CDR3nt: TGTGCCAGCCGGGGGGCGACAACCCAAGAGACCCAGTACTTC

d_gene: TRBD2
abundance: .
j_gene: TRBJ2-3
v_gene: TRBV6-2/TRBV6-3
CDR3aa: CASRYTSGGPTDTQYF
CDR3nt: TGTGCCAGCAGGTATACTAGCGGGGGCCCCACCGATACGCAGTATTTT

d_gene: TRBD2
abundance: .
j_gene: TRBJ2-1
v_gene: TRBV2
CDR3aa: CASRRTSGVTNEQFF
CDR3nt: TGTGCCAGCAGACGGACTAGCGGGGTAACCAATGAGCAGTTCTTC

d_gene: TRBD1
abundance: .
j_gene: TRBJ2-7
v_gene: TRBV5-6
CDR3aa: CASSPLTGKINEQYF
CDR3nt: TGTGCCAGCAGCCCCTTGACAGGGAAAATCAACGAGCAGTACTTC

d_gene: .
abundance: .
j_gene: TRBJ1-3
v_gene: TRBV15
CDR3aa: CATSRDCGVGNTIYF
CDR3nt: TGTGCCACCAGCAGAGATTGTGGGGTTGGAAACACCATATATTTT

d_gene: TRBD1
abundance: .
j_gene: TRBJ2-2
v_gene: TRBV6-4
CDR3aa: CASSETGVNTGELFF
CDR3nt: TGTGCCAGCAGTGAAACAGGGGTGAACACCGGGGAGCTGTTTTTT

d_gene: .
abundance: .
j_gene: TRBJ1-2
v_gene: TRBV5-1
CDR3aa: CASSGRGQPNNYGYTF
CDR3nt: TGCGCCAGTAGCGGGCGAGGACAGCCTAACAACTATGGCTACACCTTC

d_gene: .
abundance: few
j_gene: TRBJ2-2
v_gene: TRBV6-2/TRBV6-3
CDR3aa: CASSPGLEFRELFF
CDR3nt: TGTGCCAGCAGTCCGGGACTCGAGTTTCGGGAGCTGTTTTTT

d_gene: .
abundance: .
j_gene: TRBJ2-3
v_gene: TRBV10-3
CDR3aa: CAISDGGWYTDTQYF
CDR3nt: TGTGCCATCAGTGATGGGGGCTGGTATACAGATACGCAGTATTTT

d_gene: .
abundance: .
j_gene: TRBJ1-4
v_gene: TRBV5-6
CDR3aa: CASSLQLNEKLFF
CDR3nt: TGTGCCAGCAGCCTACAGCTTAATGAAAAACTGTTTTTT

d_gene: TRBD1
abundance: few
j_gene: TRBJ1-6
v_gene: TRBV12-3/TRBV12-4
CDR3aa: CASSPGTESPLHF
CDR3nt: TGTGCCAGCAGTCCAGGGACAGAATCACCCCTCCACTTT

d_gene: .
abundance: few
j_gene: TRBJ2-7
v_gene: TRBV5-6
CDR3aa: CASSVLRHEQYF
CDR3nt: TGTGCCAGCAGCGTCCTCAGGCACGAGCAGTACTTC

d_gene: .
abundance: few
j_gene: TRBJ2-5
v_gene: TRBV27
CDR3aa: CASIQETQYF
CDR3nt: TGTGCCAGCATACAAGAGACCCAGTACTTC

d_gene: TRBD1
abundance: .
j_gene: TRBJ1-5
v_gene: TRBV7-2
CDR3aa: CASSLVGGQGASQPQHF
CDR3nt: TGTGCCAGCAGCTTAGTCGGTGGACAGGGGGCTAGTCAGCCCCAGCATTTT